These 16 T cell receptor beta chains originate from one sample sequenced in a study of T cells in localized non-small cell lung cancer. Produced via immunoSEQ multiplex PCR; TCRdb's table is partial and in-frame only. The table has approximately 10,000 clones, approximately 91% seen once; the top ten hold roughly 13%. The specimen comprised peripheral blood, sampled before any cancer treatment. These receptors came from a male donor aged 60 or over with stage III lung adenocarcinoma.

This chain connects TRBV9 to TRBJ2-2, with TRBD2 identical over 11 bases. CDR1 and CDR2 from the germline V gene are SGDLS and YYNGEE. J lost 3 bases, V lost 10 bases, and 8 bases had no gene match. The CDR3 consists of 15 residues. The CDR3 sequence: CASNGGLADTGELFF. In DNA form, the CDR3 reads TGTGCCTCAAATGGGGGACTAGCGGACACCGGGGAGCTGTTTTTT.

The rearrangement uses TRBV5-6 and TRBJ2-5; 13 nucleotides match TRBD2. The assigned J gene may be wrong: the sequence end matches TRBJ2-7 better. The germline gives CDR1 SGHDT, CDR2 YYEEEE. This CDR3 has 15 residues. CDR3 DNA: TGTGCCAGCAGCCTGGGACTAGCGGGACACTACGAGCAGTACTTC. Its translation is CASSLGLAGHYEQYF.

The V and J genes are TRBV7-2 and TRBJ2-7; either TRBD1 or TRBD2 may supply D (5 bases each). Germline loops: CDR1 SGHTA, CDR2 FQGNSA. V dropped 1 base and J dropped 9 bases, with 16 bases sitting between them. The CDR3 extends over 14 amino acids. The CDR3 region is CASSLEATERGQYF. The CDR3 region has the DNA TGTGCCAGCAGCTTAGAGGCCACAGAGAGGGGGCAGTACTTC.

In this sample, this clone turned up a few times. The chain links TRBV5-4 to TRBJ2-7; a possible D gene is TRBD1 (5 bases). CDR1 is SGHNT, CDR2 YYREEE, per germline (reference sequence). Deletions cut 4 bases from V and 3 bases from J, with 17 bases between. The CDR3 sequence is 15 residues long. CDR3 residues: CASSAGTGPNYEQYF. In DNA form, the CDR3 reads TGTGCCAGCAGCGCTGGAACAGGACCGAACTACGAGCAGTACTTC.

DNA for the CDR3: TGTGCCAGCTCACCACCGAATAGACAGGCGGGCACTGAAGCTTTCTTT. It is translated as CASSPPNRQAGTEAFF. V usage is TRBV18 and J usage is TRBJ1-1; perhaps TRBD1 as D (6 bases). CDR1 and CDR2 from the germline V gene are KGHSH and LQKENI. The CDR3 runs 16 residues. V dropped 0 bases and J dropped 4 bases, with 15 bases sitting between them.

The genes are TRBV29-1 and TRBJ2-1; 13 bases are a match to TRBD2. Germline assignment: CDR1 SQVTM and CDR2 ANQGSEA. The CDR3 totals 15 residues. V was clipped by 3 bases and J by 4 bases; unmatched bases: 3. CDR3 sequence: CSVDRTSGSYNEQFF. The CDR3 nucleotides read TGCAGCGTTGACAGGACTAGCGGGAGTTACAATGAGCAGTTCTTC.

CDR3: CASGAGPLGYTF. CDR3 nucleotides: TGTGCCAGCGGGGCGGGGCCTCTTGGCTACACCTTC. The chain employs TRBV27 and TRBJ1-2; perhaps TRBD1 as D (5 bases). Germline lookup yields CDR1 MNHEY and CDR2 SMNVEV (reference sequence). The CDR3 extends over 12 amino acids. Trimming removed 8 bases from V and 7 bases from J, with 14 bases in between.

The chain couples TRBV7-8 to TRBJ1-1; D remains unclear. Trimming took off 1 base at V and 8 bases at J, with 11 bases between the two ends. Per germline, CDR1 SGHVS and CDR2 FQNEAQ. The CDR3 covers 13 residues. DNA for the CDR3: TGTGCCAGCAGCTTAGTTAACAGCGTAGAAGCTTTCTTT. This encodes CASSLVNSVEAFF.

The chain links TRBV7-9 to TRBJ2-1; D unresolved. Trimming cost V 0 bases and J 5 bases, with 5 bases left between them. Germline values: CDR1 SEHNR, CDR2 FQNEAQ (reference sequence). CDR3 length equals 13 residues. The CDR3 loop is CASSLAGNNEQFF. In DNA form, the CDR3 reads TGTGCCAGCAGCTTAGCGGGAAACAATGAGCAGTTCTTC.

V usage is TRBV18 and J usage is TRBJ2-1; TRBD2 agrees at 7 bases. V shed 4 bases, J shed 0 bases, and the junction held 15 bases outside the gene matches. The CDR3 loop spans 19 amino acids. Per germline, CDR1 KGHSH and CDR2 LQKENI. CDR3 nucleotides: TGTGCCAGCTCACTCTCTAGCGGAGCTTCCCCCAGCTCCTACAATGAGCAGTTCTTC. Translated, it gives CASSLSSGASPSSYNEQFF. Complete variable domain (other parts from reference TRBV18 and TRBJ2-1): NAGVMQNPRHLVRRRGQEARLRCSPMKGHSHVYWYRQLPEEGLKFMVYLQKENIIDESGMPKERFSAEFPKEGPSILRIQQVVRGDSAAYFCASSLSSGASPSSYNEQFFGPGTRLTVL.

The rearrangement links TRBV25-1 to TRBJ2-2; a weak D match, TRBD2 (6 bases). The CDR3 spans 16 residues. Trimming left V 1 base short and J 4 bases short, with 13 bases between. CDR1 and CDR2 (germline): MGHDK, SYGVNS. CDR3 in amino acids: CASSESAGRGTGELFF. CDR3 nucleotides: TGTGCCAGCAGTGAATCTGCCGGGAGAGGCACCGGGGAGCTGTTTTTT.

The rearrangement uses TRBV5-1 and TRBJ1-1; 7 positions match TRBD1. Germline values: CDR1 SGHRS, CDR2 YFSETQ. Unmatched junction bases numbered 7, after V lost 1 base and J lost 10 bases. The CDR3 has 13 amino acids. CDR3 residues: CASSLSPAGGAFF. The CDR3 DNA reads TGCGCCAGCAGCTTGTCCCCCGCAGGGGGAGCTTTCTTT. Variable domain in full (rest from reference TRBV5-1 and TRBJ1-1): KAGVTQTPRYLIKTRGQQVTLSCSPISGHRSVSWYQQTPGQGLQFLFEYFSETQRNKGNFPGRFSGRQFSNSRSEMNVSTLELGDSALYLCASSLSPAGGAFFGQGTRLTVV.

The CDR3 nucleotides are TGTGCCAGCAGTTACTCGACAGGGAGGACCTACGAGCAGTACTTC. Its translation: CASSYSTGRTYEQYF. This chain uses TRBV6-5 with TRBJ2-7; tentative D call: TRBD1 (7 bases). The CDR3 consists of 15 residues. V was clipped by 0 bases and J by 2 bases, with 11 bases between them. Germline values: CDR1 MNHEY, CDR2 SVGAGI.

CDR3: CASSVNGGYLLYEQYF. CDR3 DNA: TGCGCCAGCAGCGTAAATGGGGGCTACCTCCTATACGAGCAGTACTTC. The rearrangement links TRBV5-1 to TRBJ2-7; D possibly corresponds to TRBD1 (6 bases). The germline gives CDR1 SGHRS, CDR2 YFSETQ. The CDR3 totals 16 residues. With 4 bases removed from V and 4 bases from J, the gap between germline ends came to 21 bases.

The chain joins TRBV19 to TRBJ1-1; a possible D gene is TRBD1 (6 bases). Trimming shortened V by 6 bases and J by 1 base, and 9 bases separated the two germline ends. The V gene's germline CDR1 is LNHDA and CDR2 SQIVND (reference sequence). The CDR3 runs to 13 residues. The chain's CDR3 is CASSQGQNTEAFF. CDR3 nucleotide sequence: TGTGCCAGTAGCCAGGGACAGAACACTGAAGCTTTCTTT.

The chain has TRBV11-2 and TRBJ1-2; no firm D call. The CDR3 has 14 residues. Trimming cost V 4 bases and J 2 bases, with 11 bases left between them. In germline, CDR1 is SGHAT, CDR2 FQNNGV. This chain's CDR3 is CASSSRQPNYGYTF. CDR3 in DNA: TGTGCCAGCAGCTCAAGGCAGCCGAACTATGGCTACACCTTC.